These 28 T cell receptor beta chains originate from one sample sequenced in a study of cytomegalovirus exposure and HLA in healthy donors. The PCR was carried out with 60 Vbeta primers and 13 Jbeta primers. Using immunoSEQ multiplex PCR, the repertoire was profiled, and TCRdb retains in-frame clones only, with some absent. The top ten hold about 3.1% of the sample, which has approximately 86,000 clones, 76% seen once. Sequenced material: PBMCs. The receptor set was obtained from a man between 35 and 55 years old in good health and CMV-seronegative.

This clone was detected only a few times. This sequence joins TRBV4-2 and TRBJ1-5, with a possible D match to TRBD1 (5 bases). The ends were cut back, 0 bases at V and 9 bases at J, with 12 bases in the middle. CDR1 LGHNA and CDR2 YNFKEQ come from the germline V gene. This CDR3 has 14 residues. CDR3 amino acids: CASSQETEVRPQHF. In DNA form, the CDR3 reads TGTGCCAGCAGCCAAGAGACAGAAGTTCGGCCCCAGCATTTT.

The chain recombines TRBV5-6 with TRBJ1-2, with a weak D call TRBD1 (5 bases). The germline gives CDR1 SGHDT, CDR2 YYEEEE. This CDR3 has 15 residues. Deletions cut 3 bases from V and 4 bases from J, with 16 bases between. The CDR3 nucleotides read TGTGCCAGCAGCTACGACGGACACCCTGGCTATGGCTACACCTTC. Its translation is CASSYDGHPGYGYTF.

This clone appeared a few times. The chain couples TRBV4-1 to TRBJ2-3, with D perhaps TRBD2 (5 bases). Germline loops: CDR1 MGHRA, CDR2 YSYEKL. The ends were cut back, 1 base at V and 4 bases at J, with 12 bases in the middle. The CDR3 runs 15 residues. The CDR3 is CASSQGRSGPDTQYF. The CDR3 nucleotides read TGCGCCAGCAGCCAAGGAAGGAGCGGCCCAGATACGCAGTATTTT.

The rearrangement uses TRBV19 and TRBJ2-1; 8 bases are shared with TRBD2. Germline CDR1 is LNHDA and CDR2 is SQIVND (reference sequence). This CDR3 is built from 14 residues. The V segment lost 6 bases and the J segment 4 bases; nucleotides outside the gene matches: 5. The CDR3 coding sequence is TGTGCCAGTAGGACCGGGGGGGGGTACAATGAGCAGTTCTTC. Translation gives CASRTGGGYNEQFF.

The chain is built from TRBV28 and TRBJ1-2; D may be TRBD1 (6 bases). This CDR3 region has 16 residues. V dropped 7 bases and J dropped 4 bases, with 22 bases sitting between them. Germline lookup yields CDR1 MDHEN and CDR2 SYDVKM. Here the CDR3 reads CASKVGGRRKVYGYTF. In nucleotides, the CDR3 is TGTGCCAGCAAGGTTGGGGGCAGGCGAAAGGTCTATGGCTACACCTTC.

J is TRBJ1-4 and V is TRBV10-3, with 9 nucleotides matching TRBD1. The CDR3 consists of 13 residues. The V gene end was trimmed by 6 bases and the J gene end by 4 bases; junction bases not matched to a gene: 0. Germline CDR1 ENHRY, CDR2 SYGVKD. DNA for the CDR3: TGTGCCATCAGGGGACAGGGTAATGAAAAACTGTTTTTT. Translated, it gives CAIRGQGNEKLFF.

This clone occurred once. The V call is TRBV29-1, the J call TRBJ2-7; the match to TRBD1 covers 8 bases. This CDR3 has 13 residues. Trimming removed 4 bases from V and 7 bases from J; junction bases left unmatched: 9. Germline V gene sequence: CDR1 SQVTM, CDR2 ANQGSEA. The DNA for the CDR3 is TGCAGCGTTGGTCAGGGGGCTGGGGGGGAGCAGTACTTC. Residues: CSVGQGAGGEQYF.

The chain has TRBV5-6 and TRBJ2-2; weak D call: TRBD1 (5 bases). There are 17 residues in the CDR3. The V and J ends lost 0 bases and 7 bases respectively, with 19 bases between them. Per the germline V gene, CDR1 is SGHDT and CDR2 is YYEEEE. The CDR3 DNA reads as TGTGCCAGCAGCTTGGGTGGGGCAGTCCTTCGCAGCGGGGAGCTGTTTTTT. Translation: CASSLGGAVLRSGELFF.

This clone was detected a few times. The chain has TRBV30 and TRBJ2-6, with a weak D call TRBD2 (6 bases). Germline V gene data show CDR1 as GTSNPN and CDR2 as SVGIG (reference sequence). Deletions cut 2 bases from V and 5 bases from J, with 16 bases between. The CDR3 covers 16 residues. As DNA, the CDR3 is TGTGCCTGGAGTTGGGACTCGCGGGCGAGGGCCAACGTCCTGACTTTC. It codes for CAWSWDSRARANVLTF.

J is TRBJ2-2 and V is TRBV29-1; D is possibly TRBD1 (5 bases). From germline, CDR1 is SQVTM and CDR2 ANQGSEA. Deletions cut 6 bases from V and 9 bases from J, with 11 bases between. This CDR3 comprises 11 residues. The CDR3 spells CSVSDSRELFF. DNA for the CDR3: TGCAGCGTCTCCGACAGTCGGGAGCTGTTTTTT.

The genes are TRBV19 and TRBJ2-7, with TRBD1 as a possible D gene (5 bases). Between the trimmed V and J ends, which lost 0 bases and 2 bases, there was a span of 8 bases. Germline V gene lookup returns CDR1 LNHDA and CDR2 SQIVND (reference sequence). CDR3 length: 14 amino acids. The DNA for the CDR3 is TGTGCCAGTAGTATAGATCCAGGGACCTACGAGCAGTACTTC. This gives the protein CASSIDPGTYEQYF.

This clone came up once. The V call is TRBV19, the J call TRBJ2-5; TRBD2 agrees at 14 bases. V trimming: 4 bases; J trimming: 9 bases; junction bases outside the gene matches: 7. Germline loops: CDR1 LNHDA, CDR2 SQIVND (reference sequence). The length of the CDR3 is 15 residues. CDR3 nucleotide sequence: TGTGCCAGTAGTACGAAGGGACTAGCGGGGGCCCCCCAGTACTTC. As protein: CASSTKGLAGAPQYF. The full variable domain, its missing parts supplied by reference TRBV19 and TRBJ2-5, is DGGITQSPKYLFRKEGQNVTLSCEQNLNHDAMYWYRQDPGQGLRLIYYSQIVNDFQKGDIAEGYSVSREKKESFPLTVTSAQKNPTAFYLCASSTKGLAGAPQYFGPGTRLLVL.

The chain is built from TRBV19 and TRBJ2-2; a weak D match, TRBD2 (6 bases). Per the germline V gene, CDR1 is LNHDA and CDR2 is SQIVND (reference sequence). Trimming cost V 9 bases and J 1 base, with 18 bases left between them. This CDR3 is 16 amino acids long. The CDR3: CASIDGRRGNTGELFF. For the CDR3, the DNA is TGTGCCAGCATTGACGGACGGCGGGGGAACACCGGGGAGCTGTTTTTT.

The genes are TRBV4-1 and TRBJ2-3; 14 bases match TRBD2. This CDR3 has 16 amino acids. V lost 1 base to trimming and J lost 5 bases; unmatched junction nucleotides: 2. Germline V gives CDR1 MGHRA, CDR2 YSYEKL. DNA for the CDR3: TGCGCCAGCAGCCAAGTTGGACTAGCGGGAGGAGATACGCAGTATTTT. It translates to CASSQVGLAGGDTQYF.

In its sample, this clone was seen once. V and J are TRBV4-3 and TRBJ1-1; 8 nucleotides match TRBD1. The CDR3 length is 15 residues. V was pared by 4 bases and J by 1 base, with 5 bases of the junction left unmatched. Germline V lookup: CDR1 LGHNA, CDR2 YSLEER. CDR3 protein: CASSRAGQGNTEAFF. The CDR3 DNA sequence: TGCGCCAGCAGCCGAGCAGGACAGGGGAACACTGAAGCTTTCTTT.

The chain couples TRBV5-4 to TRBJ2-2; 7 nucleotides align to TRBD1. The germline V gene has CDR1 SGHNT and CDR2 YYREEE (reference sequence). The CDR3 runs 16 residues. The trim removed 0 bases at V and 4 bases at J, leaving 6 bases unmatched. The CDR3 loop is CASSLGSGQPTGELFF. CDR3 DNA: TGTGCCAGCAGCTTGGGGTCGGGACAGCCCACCGGGGAGCTGTTTTTT. Full variable domain (remainder filled in from reference TRBV5-4 and TRBJ2-2): ETGVTQSPTHLIKTRGQQVTLRCSSQSGHNTVSWYQQALGQGPQFIFQYYREEENGRGNFPPRFSGLQFPNYSSELNVNALELDDSALYLCASSLGSGQPTGELFFGEGSRLTVL.

The rearrangement uses TRBV7-2 and TRBJ2-3; 11 bases agree with TRBD2. V shed 5 bases, J shed 2 bases, and the junction held 6 bases outside the gene matches. This CDR3 contains 16 residues. CDR1 is SGHTA, CDR2 FQGNSA, per germline. The CDR3 sequence: CASSEIAGGFTDTQYF. The DNA of the CDR3 is TGTGCCAGCAGCGAGATAGCGGGGGGGTTCACAGATACGCAGTATTTT.

V gene TRBV4-2 combines with J gene TRBJ1-6, with D tentatively TRBD1 (6 bases). Trimming pared 5 bases from V and 7 bases from J, leaving 15 bases between. The CDR3 runs 15 residues. Germline-derived CDR1 and CDR2 are LGHNA and YNFKEQ. CDR3 sequence (DNA): TGTGCCAGCAGCGCCCACAGGGCTCGGAATTCACCCCTCCACTTT. As protein: CASSAHRARNSPLHF.

The genes are TRBV27 and TRBJ1-5; TRBD1 is a possible D gene (6 bases). This CDR3 is built from 15 residues. The ends were cut back, 2 bases at V and 1 base at J, with 9 bases in the middle. Germline CDR1 MNHEY, CDR2 SMNVEV (reference sequence). The CDR3 reads CASSLQGISNQPQHF. The CDR3 DNA is TGTGCCAGCAGTTTACAGGGGATAAGCAATCAGCCCCAGCATTTT.

The V and J genes are TRBV5-1 and TRBJ1-2; 8 positions agree with TRBD1. The V segment lost 4 bases and the J segment 4 bases; nucleotides outside the gene matches: 9. The CDR3 sequence is 15 residues long. Germline V CDR1 and CDR2: SGHRS, YFSETQ. The CDR3 coding sequence is TGCGCCAGCAGCCTCCCAGGGGGCGCGGGCTATGGCTACACCTTC. Its protein product is CASSLPGGAGYGYTF.

The count of this clone is one. In nucleotides, the CDR3 is TGTGCCAGCAGCAACGTCGTAGGGGGAGAGACCCAGTACTTC. This encodes CASSNVVGGETQYF. The V call is TRBV7-7, the J call TRBJ2-5; possible D gene TRBD1, 6 bases. Germline-derived CDR1 and CDR2 are SSHAT and FNYEAQ (reference sequence). Trimming shortened V by 5 bases and J by 4 bases, and 14 bases separated the two germline ends. CDR3 length equals 14 residues.

The V gene is TRBV5-4, the J gene TRBJ2-2, with D perhaps matching TRBD1 (5 bases). Germline loops: CDR1 SGHNT, CDR2 YYREEE (reference sequence). This CDR3 spans 16 amino acids. V gave up 0 bases and J gave up 1 base, with 10 bases separating them. In DNA, the CDR3 is TGTGCCAGCAGCTTGGAAATGGGGCGGAACACCGGGGAGCTGTTTTTT. It is translated as CASSLEMGRNTGELFF.

The chain couples TRBV2 to TRBJ1-1; TRBD1 aligns across 7 bases. The V gene end was trimmed by 7 bases and the J gene end by 5 bases; junction bases not matched to a gene: 10. The CDR3 loop spans 14 amino acids. Per germline, CDR1 SNHLY and CDR2 FYNNEI. The CDR3 loop reads CASIRQGGGTEAFF. The CDR3 DNA reads as TGTGCCAGCATTAGACAGGGTGGAGGGACTGAAGCTTTCTTT.

The chain combines TRBV28 with TRBJ1-6; D possibly corresponds to TRBD1 (5 bases). Germline V gene sequence: CDR1 MDHEN, CDR2 SYDVKM. V lost 6 bases and J 6 bases, leaving 15 bases between the germline ends. The CDR3 sequence is 15 residues long. The CDR3 DNA is TGTGCCAGCAGCCTTACTGGGGGGGGTAATTCACCCCTCCACTTT. This gives the protein CASSLTGGGNSPLHF.

The table lists this clone with a few counts. The chain joins TRBV28 to TRBJ1-1, with 9 bases lining up with TRBD1. J lost 10 bases, V lost 7 bases, and 7 bases had no gene match. This CDR3 region has 12 residues. Germline CDR1 and CDR2: MDHEN and SYDVKM. The CDR3, as DNA: TGTGCCAGCACCCTAGACAGGGGGGGAGCTTTCTTT. It translates to CASTLDRGGAFF.

The chain couples TRBV7-9 to TRBJ2-7, with 7 bases matching TRBD1. Trimming at V came to 5 bases and at J to 5 bases, leaving 3 bases not matched to a gene. The CDR3 sequence is 12 residues long. CDR1 and CDR2 from the germline V gene are SEHNR and FQNEAQ (reference sequence). DNA for the CDR3: TGTGCCAGCAGCCAGGGGGTTAACGAGCAGTACTTC. This sequence encodes CASSQGVNEQYF.

The chain joins TRBV7-9 to TRBJ2-5, with D possibly TRBD1 on 6 matching bases. Germline CDR1 reads SEHNR; CDR2 reads FQNEAQ (reference sequence). V dropped 5 bases and J dropped 5 bases, with 18 bases sitting between them. This CDR3 is built from 15 residues. CDR3 DNA sequence: TGTGCCAGCAGCGTCAACCGGGACACAGGGGAGACCCAGTACTTC. Its protein is CASSVNRDTGETQYF.

J is TRBJ1-6 and V is TRBV7-9; 9 positions match TRBD1. The V gene's germline CDR1 is SEHNR and CDR2 FQNEAQ (reference sequence). J gave up 6 bases and V 5 bases, and 2 bases lay outside the gene matches. This CDR3 region has 14 residues. The CDR3 loop reads CASSRDRANSPLHF. The CDR3 nucleotides are TGTGCCAGCAGCAGGGACAGGGCTAATTCACCCCTCCACTTT.